This entry lists 11 T cell receptor beta chains sequenced from one sample in a study of blood T cell repertoires in COVID-19. Produced via immunoSEQ multiplex PCR; TCRdb's table is partial and in-frame only. The sample has roughly 250,000 clones; roughly nine tenths are singletons. The specimen sequenced was peripheral blood. These receptors were taken from a woman younger than 45 with COVID-19, enrolled during active disease.

J is TRBJ1-1 and V is TRBV7-8; D gene unclear. Trimming left V 2 bases short and J 1 base short, with 8 bases between. This CDR3 has 14 amino acids. Germline CDR1 and CDR2: SGHVS and FQNEAQ. The CDR3 is CASSLKERNTEAFF. The CDR3, as DNA: TGTGCCAGCAGCTTAAAGGAGCGGAACACTGAAGCTTTCTTT.

The chain employs TRBV21-1 and TRBJ2-5; the D segment call TRBD1 is taken from the table without a DNA check. TRBV21-1 corresponds to a pseudogene. CDR3 length: 14 amino acids. The CDR3, as DNA: TGTGCCAGCAGCGGACAGGGGGTGCAGGGGACCCAGTACTTC. It translates to CASSGQGVQGTQYF.

This clone was seen only a few times. V is TRBV2 and J is TRBJ1-5; D remains ambiguous. CDR1 and CDR2 (germline): SNHLY, FYNNEI. Trimming shortened V by 4 bases and J by 2 bases, and 9 bases separated the two germline ends. The CDR3 totals 14 residues. The CDR3 region is CASSGPNGNQPQHF. The CDR3 DNA is TGTGCCAGCAGTGGGCCCAACGGCAATCAGCCCCAGCATTTT.

This clone was counted once. This chain connects TRBV9 to TRBJ2-7, with a tentative D call TRBD2 (6 bases). Trimming left V 4 bases short and J 4 bases short, with 12 bases between. CDR3 size: 13 residues. The V gene's germline CDR1 is SGDLS and CDR2 YYNGEE. The CDR3 loop reads CASSFGSGYEQYF. The DNA of the CDR3 is TGTGCCAGCAGCTTCGGGAGCGGGTACGAGCAGTACTTC.

This chain links TRBV4-1 with TRBJ2-7; TRBD2 might be the D (6 bases). The CDR3 has 17 amino acids. V dropped 1 base and J dropped 1 base, with 17 bases sitting between them. The germline V gene encodes CDR1 MGHRA and CDR2 YSYEKL. In DNA, the CDR3 is TGCGCCAGCAGCCAAGTTTTGACGGGGGTTTCGTCCTACGAGCAGTACTTC. Protein sequence: CASSQVLTGVSSYEQYF.

This clone was seen just once. This chain uses TRBV20-1 with TRBJ2-7; the D gene is possibly TRBD1 (6 bases). The CDR3 contains 13 residues. The ends were cut back, 3 bases at V and 5 bases at J, with 14 bases in the middle. The germline gives CDR1 DFQATT, CDR2 SNEGSKA (reference sequence). For the CDR3, the DNA is TGCAGTGCTAGTCCAGGGGCGATGAACGAGCAGTACTTC. Its translation is CSASPGAMNEQYF.

The chain has TRBV2 and TRBJ1-1; a weak D match, TRBD1 (5 bases). CDR1 is SNHLY and CDR2 is FYNNEI in the germline V gene. There are 14 residues in the CDR3. Trimming removed 9 bases from V and 4 bases from J, with 18 bases in between. CDR3 in DNA: TGTGCCAGTGATCTGGGTGGGGGGGGCACTGAAGCTTTCTTT. It is translated as CASDLGGGGTEAFF.

This chain connects TRBV11-2 to TRBJ1-5, with TRBD1 as a possible D gene (5 bases). The germline V gene has CDR1 SGHAT and CDR2 FQNNGV. The ends were cut back, 0 bases at V and 7 bases at J, with 7 bases in the middle. This CDR3 spans 13 amino acids. In nucleotides, the CDR3 is TGTGCCAGCAGCTTAGATCAGGGCCAGCCCCAGCATTTT. This gives the protein CASSLDQGQPQHF.

This clone was seen a handful of times. CDR3 sequence: CASSLQGDTGELFF. The CDR3, as DNA: TGTGCCAGCAGCCTACAGGGGGACACCGGGGAGCTGTTTTTT. The chain is built from TRBV3-1 (or the pseudogene TRBV3-2) and TRBJ2-2; TRBD1 aligns across 8 bases. The CDR3 runs to 14 residues. From germline, CDR1 is LGHDT and CDR2 YNNKEL (reference sequence). With 4 bases clipped from V and 3 bases from J, the junction kept 1 base outside the gene matches.

V is TRBV10-3 and J is TRBJ2-3; D possibly corresponds to TRBD2 (7 bases). The CDR3 spans 13 residues. Germline-derived CDR1 and CDR2 are ENHRY and SYGVKD. The germline V and J ends were trimmed by 6 bases and 10 bases, with 17 bases remaining between them. The CDR3 loop is CAISGGPESAQYF. As DNA, the CDR3 is TGTGCCATCAGCGGGGGGCCAGAGTCAGCGCAGTATTTT.

The V call is TRBV4-1, the J call TRBJ1-1; perhaps TRBD1 as D (5 bases). The CDR3 consists of 14 residues. The germline CDR1 and CDR2 sequences are MGHRA and YSYEKL. Trimming removed 4 bases at V and 2 bases at J, with 11 bases between. CDR3 in amino acids: CASSLLRGNTEAFF. CDR3 coding DNA: TGCGCCAGCAGCCTGTTAAGGGGTAACACTGAAGCTTTCTTT.